The 19 T cell receptor beta chains listed next were all sequenced from one sample in a study of T cell responses to AZD1222 COVID-19 vaccine. Sequenced by immunoSEQ multiplex PCR; TCRdb stores in-frame clones only, minus some. The data show about 94,000 clones, roughly 90% seen once. The material sequenced was peripheral blood, taken 28 days after the second AZD1222 dose. The receptors were sampled from an adult who received the AZD1222 COVID-19 vaccine.

The V call is TRBV5-1, the J call TRBJ2-4; D unresolved. This CDR3 comprises 17 residues. From germline, CDR1 is SGHRS and CDR2 YFSETQ. V dropped 7 bases and J dropped 0 bases, with 20 bases sitting between them. The CDR3 loop reads CASPLRSRPLAKNIQYF. CDR3 nucleotides: TGCGCCAGCCCCTTGAGGAGCCGGCCACTAGCCAAAAACATTCAGTACTTC.

This rearrangement joins TRBV11-2 to TRBJ2-7; 13 bases align to TRBD2. The germline CDR1 and CDR2 sequences are SGHAT and FQNNGV. The CDR3 length is 16 residues. Unmatched junction bases numbered 8, after V lost 4 bases and J lost 5 bases. CDR3 sequence reads: CASSSTGTSGTHEQYF. For the CDR3, the DNA is TGTGCCAGCAGCTCCACCGGGACTAGCGGGACCCACGAGCAGTACTTC. The entire variable domain, with the rest obtained from reference TRBV11-2 and TRBJ2-7, is as follows: EAGVAQSPRYKIIEKRQSVAFWCNPISGHATLYWYQQILGQGPKLLIQFQNNGVVDDSQLPKDRFSAERLKGVDSTLKIQPAKLEDSAVYLCASSSTGTSGTHEQYFGPGTRLTVT.

The V and J genes are TRBV6-5 and TRBJ1-6, with TRBD1 as a possible D gene (5 bases). Germline CDR1 reads MNHEY; CDR2 reads SVGAGI. V lost 0 bases and J lost 7, with 10 bases in between. CDR3 length: 15 residues. Here the CDR3 DNA reads TGTGCCAGCAGTTACTCAGAAGGGACCAATTCACCCCTCCACTTT. This encodes CASSYSEGTNSPLHF.

The gene calls are TRBV21-1 and TRBJ2-3; TRBD2 is the table's D call and was not checked against the DNA. TRBV21-1 is recorded as a pseudogene. There are 17 residues in the CDR3. The CDR3 DNA follows: TGTGCCAGCAGCAAAGGTAAAGGCGGGGCGAGCACAGATACGCAGTATTTT. Translation gives CASSKGKGGASTDTQYF.

This clone appeared a single time. This chain connects TRBV29-1 to TRBJ2-1, with D possibly TRBD2 on 6 matching bases. CDR3 length equals 11 residues. CDR1 is SQVTM and CDR2 is ANQGSEA in the germline V gene. As DNA, the CDR3 is TGCAGTTCCGTGGCGGGAACTGAGCAGTTCTTC. Residues: CSSVAGTEQFF.

The chain couples TRBV2 to TRBJ2-1; TRBD1 aligns across 8 bases. Germline values: CDR1 SNHLY, CDR2 FYNNEI. V was pared by 5 bases and J by 5 bases, with 11 bases of the junction left unmatched. CDR3 length: 16 residues. The CDR3: CASSTTGATANNEQFF. In DNA form, the CDR3 reads TGTGCCAGCAGTACGACAGGGGCAACGGCTAACAATGAGCAGTTCTTC.

The J gene is TRBJ2-4, the V gene TRBV5-1; TRBD1 matches at 11 bases. The germline V gene encodes CDR1 SGHRS and CDR2 YFSETQ. The junction had 5 bases not matched to a gene; V was cut back by 4 bases and J by 8 bases. This CDR3 contains 14 residues. The CDR3 reads CASSHGQGADIQYF. For the CDR3, the DNA is TGCGCCAGCAGCCACGGACAGGGGGCCGACATTCAGTACTTC.

In regard to this clone: At one end, the junction sequence differs from germline, possibly due to a read error. This chain links TRBV19 with TRBJ1-5, with 7 nucleotides matching TRBD1. The CDR3 contains 14 residues. The V gene's germline CDR1 is LNHDA and CDR2 SQIVND (reference sequence). As DNA, the CDR3 is TGTGCTAGTACTCGGGGGAGGGGGCTTCAGCCCCAGCATTTT. Protein product: CASTRGRGLQPQHF.

The chain is built from TRBV15 and TRBJ1-2, with 7 nucleotides matching TRBD1. The CDR3 is made up of 14 amino acids. V gave up 5 bases and J gave up 6 bases; unmatched junction bases: 9. Germline CDR1 reads LNHNV; CDR2 reads YYDKDF (reference sequence). CDR3 loop: CATSGTVPNHGYTF. The CDR3 DNA reads as TGTGCCACCAGCGGGACAGTACCCAACCATGGCTACACCTTC.

The chain is built from TRBV19 and TRBJ1-1, with D maybe TRBD1 (5 bases). The CDR3 consists of 14 residues. Germline CDR1 reads LNHDA; CDR2 reads SQIVND (reference sequence). The germline V and J ends were trimmed by 1 base and 6 bases, with 12 bases remaining between them. The CDR3 is CASSIGGPSAEAFF. CDR3 bases: TGTGCCAGTAGTATAGGGGGACCTAGCGCTGAAGCTTTCTTT.

The J gene is TRBJ2-5, the V gene TRBV19, with 9 nucleotides matching TRBD1. After removal of 5 bases from V and 5 bases from J, the junction contained 6 bases not matched to a gene. The CDR3 consists of 14 residues. Germline CDR1 and CDR2: LNHDA and SQIVND (reference sequence). In DNA, the CDR3 is TGTGCCAGTAGTCCCGGGACAGGGAAGGAGACCCAGTACTTC. Amino acid sequence: CASSPGTGKETQYF.

V usage is TRBV11-2 and J usage is TRBJ2-7, with D possibly TRBD1 on 6 matching bases. V was cut by 3 bases and J by 6 bases, with 18 bases left in between. CDR3 length: 15 amino acids. Germline-derived CDR1 and CDR2 are SGHAT and FQNNGV. Here the CDR3 DNA reads TGTGCCAGCAGCTTGGCCGGGACAAAGGGTAGCGAGCAGTACTTC. This codes for CASSLAGTKGSEQYF.

The rearrangement links TRBV4-3 to TRBJ2-7; 7 bases align to TRBD1. CDR1 is LGHNA and CDR2 is YSLEER in the germline V gene. V dropped 2 bases and J dropped 4; count of bases not matched to a gene: 2. The CDR3 length is 13 residues. The CDR3 loop reads CASSQYRGYEQYF. The CDR3 nucleotides are TGCGCCAGCAGCCAATACAGGGGTTACGAGCAGTACTTC.

The chain couples TRBV7-8 to TRBJ1-6; D is undetermined. CDR1 and CDR2 (germline): SGHVS, FQNEAQ. V was trimmed by 2 bases and J by 0 bases, leaving 11 bases between them. This CDR3 is 17 amino acids long. The CDR3 is CASSLPQRDSYNSPLHF. CDR3 nucleotide sequence: TGTGCCAGCAGCTTACCCCAAAGGGACTCCTATAATTCACCCCTCCACTTT.

V gene TRBV7-2 combines with J gene TRBJ2-1; TRBD2 might be the D (5 bases). Trimming removed 1 base from V and 10 bases from J, with 20 bases in between. The CDR3 extends over 16 amino acids. Germline CDR1 and CDR2: SGHTA and FQGNSA. The CDR3 DNA reads TGTGCCAGCAGCTTAGGTTCGGCGGGCTCTTTTGGGGAGCAGTTCTTC. Protein sequence: CASSLGSAGSFGEQFF.

The V gene is TRBV19, the J gene TRBJ2-5; 8 bases are shared with TRBD2. Germline V gene sequence: CDR1 LNHDA, CDR2 SQIVND (reference sequence). The CDR3 runs 14 residues. J was trimmed by 3 bases and V by 5 bases; bases with no gene match: 5. This CDR3 reads CASSPYGGEETQYF. The CDR3 DNA is TGTGCCAGTAGTCCCTACGGGGGGGAAGAGACCCAGTACTTC. The full variable domain, rest sourced from reference TRBV19 and TRBJ2-5, is DGGITQSPKYLFRKEGQNVTLSCEQNLNHDAMYWYRQDPGQGLRLIYYSQIVNDFQKGDIAEGYSVSREKKESFPLTVTSAQKNPTAFYLCASSPYGGEETQYFGPGTRLLVL.

V is TRBV5-4 and J is TRBJ2-5, with unresolved D. This CDR3 contains 15 residues. The V gene lost 4 bases and the J gene lost 2 bases, with 15 bases spanning the gap. Per germline, CDR1 SGHNT and CDR2 YYREEE (reference sequence). The chain's CDR3 is CASSVARVWQETQYF. CDR3 DNA: TGTGCCAGCAGCGTGGCCCGGGTTTGGCAAGAGACCCAGTACTTC.

The chain carries TRBV20-1 and TRBJ1-2, with TRBD1 as a possible D gene (5 bases). From germline, CDR1 is DFQATT and CDR2 SNEGSKA (reference sequence). The CDR3 is made up of 11 amino acids. V was cut by 5 bases and J by 6 bases, with 10 bases left in between. The CDR3, as DNA: TGCAGTGCTCCCGACAGCCATGGCTACACCTTC. Protein: CSAPDSHGYTF.

V gene TRBV27 combines with J gene TRBJ2-7; D not certain. The CDR3 spans 15 residues. V shed 0 bases and J shed 2 bases, with 11 bases lying between them. Germline V gene sequence: CDR1 MNHEY, CDR2 SMNVEV (reference sequence). The CDR3 DNA sequence: TGTGCCAGCAGTTTATCTTTTGGGTTCCCCTACGAGCAGTACTTC. It specifies CASSLSFGFPYEQYF.